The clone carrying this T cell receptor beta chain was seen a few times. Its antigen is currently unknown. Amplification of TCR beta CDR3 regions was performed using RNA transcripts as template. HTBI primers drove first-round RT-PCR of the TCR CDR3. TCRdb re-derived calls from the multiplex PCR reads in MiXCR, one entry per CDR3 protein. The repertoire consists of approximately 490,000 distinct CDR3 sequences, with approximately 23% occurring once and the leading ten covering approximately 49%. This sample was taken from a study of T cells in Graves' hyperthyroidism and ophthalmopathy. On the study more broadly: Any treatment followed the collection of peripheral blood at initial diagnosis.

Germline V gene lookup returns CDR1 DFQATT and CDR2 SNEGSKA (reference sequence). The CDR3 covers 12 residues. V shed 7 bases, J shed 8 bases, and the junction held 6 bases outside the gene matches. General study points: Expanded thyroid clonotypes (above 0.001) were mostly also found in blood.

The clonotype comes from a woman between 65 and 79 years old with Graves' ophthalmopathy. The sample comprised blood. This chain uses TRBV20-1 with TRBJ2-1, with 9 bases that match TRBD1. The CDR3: CSVHNRGHEQFF. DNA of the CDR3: TGCAGTGTCCACAACAGGGGGCATGAGCAGTTCTTC.